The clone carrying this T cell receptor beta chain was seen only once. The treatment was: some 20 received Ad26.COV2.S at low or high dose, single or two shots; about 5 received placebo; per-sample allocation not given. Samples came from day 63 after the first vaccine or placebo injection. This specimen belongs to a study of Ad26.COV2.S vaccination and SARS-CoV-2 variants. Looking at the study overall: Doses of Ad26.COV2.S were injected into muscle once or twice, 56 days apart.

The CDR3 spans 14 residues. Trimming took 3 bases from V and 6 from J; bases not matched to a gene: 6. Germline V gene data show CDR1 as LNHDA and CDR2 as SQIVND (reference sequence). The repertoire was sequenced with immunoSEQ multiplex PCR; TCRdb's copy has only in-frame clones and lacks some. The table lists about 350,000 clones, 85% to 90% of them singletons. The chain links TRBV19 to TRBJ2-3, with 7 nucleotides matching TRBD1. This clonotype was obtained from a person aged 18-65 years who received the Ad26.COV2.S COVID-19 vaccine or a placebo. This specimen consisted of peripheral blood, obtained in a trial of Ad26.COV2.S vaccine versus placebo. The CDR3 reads CASSIPGTADTQYF. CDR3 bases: TGTGCCAGTAGTATCCCGGGGACAGCGGATACGCAGTATTTT.